A single count supports the clone carrying this T cell receptor (beta chain). Antigen unknown. This sample was included in a study of OX40 agonist ivuxolimab in advanced cancers. Study in general: Patients were treated with intravenous ivuxolimab, dosed at 0.01 to 10 mg/kg and infused every 2 weeks.

The CDR3 is 16 residues long. Germline V lookup: CDR1 GTSNPN, CDR2 SVGIG (reference sequence). Trimming took 2 bases from V and 0 from J; bases not matched to a gene: 6. Whole-study findings and limits: In general, CD8+ T cells held more expanded clones than CD4+ did, on average. Certain nonresponding patients likewise had low normalized T-cell clonal expansion.

Sequenced by immunoSEQ multiplex PCR; TCRdb stores in-frame clones only, minus some. There are tens of thousands of clones in the sample; about nine tenths occur only once, and 7% to 8.5% lies in the top ten. Cycle 7 day 1, cycle 4 day 1, and baseline were the timepoints at which blood was sampled. The sample was CD4+ or CD8+ T cells sorted from blood, taken in a trial of the OX40 agonist ivuxolimab. This receptor was taken from an adult with an advanced solid tumor such as melanoma, head and neck, liver or kidney cancer. V gene TRBV30 combines with J gene TRBJ2-3; 9 bases map to TRBD2. The CDR3 is CAWSPPTSGSTDTQYF. The CDR3 bases are TGTGCCTGGAGTCCGCCCACTAGCGGGAGCACAGATACGCAGTATTTT.